This TCR beta chain was observed in a study of blood T cell repertoires in COVID-19. Background on the study: Researchers got acute and convalescent COVID-19 samples from the United States, Italy and Spain. The cDNA or gDNA used as material had been derived from T cells, B-cell-depleted T cells, or PBMCs.

The CDR3 spans 13 residues. V was shortened by 2 bases and J by 2 bases, with 6 bases between the two germline ends. Original data processing: Amplified reference gene primers provided the basis for estimating nucleated cell counts. Clones were sequenced by immunoSEQ multiplex PCR, and TCRdb holds only the in-frame ones, with some missing. The DNA gave D and trimming, while V, J and clone size come from that table. Among roughly 40,000 clones, around 87% were seen once, and the ten largest hold under 9.5%. Sequencing used peripheral blood. This receptor was identified in a man aged 25-45 years with active or convalescent COVID-19. This chain joins TRBV23-1 and TRBJ1-2, with unresolved D. TRBV23-1 carries the ORF label, with uncertain function. CDR3 loop: CASSQDMNYGYTF. The DNA of the CDR3 is TGCGCCAGCAGTCAAGACATGAACTATGGCTACACCTTC.